The entry below gives a single T cell receptor beta chain sequence along with its context. This clonotype was found many times. Its cognate antigen has yet to be identified. No much larger clone exists at a distance of one base, and base qualities are not known. Graves' hyperthyroidism was defined as stable when no progression to ophthalmopathy occurred over 18 months of follow-up. Hyperthyroidism patients were newly diagnosed, had a disease duration of under 2 months, and were aged 18 to 65 years. Patients with uncontrolled infections, other autoimmune diseases, pregnancy or lactation were excluded. Diagnoses were established on the basis of clinical symptoms, serum thyroxine and TRAb, thyroid ultrasound, and orbital computed tomography. PBMCs were isolated from approximately 10 ml of fresh peripheral blood by Ficoll-Paque density gradient centrifugation. Trizol reagent was used to extract total RNA, and RNA quality was then checked on an Agilent 2100 Bioanalyzer.

The germline V gene gives CDR1 as SGHNT and CDR2 as YENEEA. From cysteine to phenylalanine, the CDR3 is 14 amino acids long. Only the CDR3 portion is preserved as DNA: 42 bases, with reading frame beginning at the first base. V is trimmed back by 3 bases and J by 2 bases, and the junction contains 3 bases that no gene match accounts for. The TCR beta CDR3 regions were amplified from RNA transcripts. The TCR CDR3 was subjected to a first round of RT-PCR using the HTBI primer set and the Qiagen OneStep RT-PCR kit. Libraries were constructed in a second round of multiplex PCR, after which size selection and purification were performed. Sequencing of the libraries was done on an Illumina HiSeq2000 using paired-end 100 bp reads. Processing in the source paper ran as follows. SOAPnuke was used to process the raw data, removing reads that contained adapters or uncalled bases, had a mean Phred below 15, or lacked an exact match to the constant primer or identifier. High-quality paired reads were merged using COPE v1.2.5, and each unique nucleotide sequence was defined as a clonotype. MiTCR v1.1 was used to align the clonotypes against IMGT TRBV, TRBD and TRBJ reference segments. Analysis was restricted to V-J combinations with a frequency above 0.0001, which covered roughly 99% of repertoires. A TCS score was defined as the ratio of F50 (clonal expansion) to E x V (chaos), with BLOSUM62-based TCRdist applied between CDR3 peptides within each V-J. Welch's t-statistics and random forest reduced around 550 V-J features to about 12, which were used in a naive Bayes classifier (R e1071). In-frame beta chains were kept once TCRdb had trimmed the public reads at Q25 with fastp and called clones with MiXCR. Each record represents a unique CDR3 protein, reported with the most common genes and DNA among its rows. TCRdb's processing, not the study's, gives the V and J calls here. This sample is represented by about 710,000 distinct CDR3 sequences; 16% of them were singletons. The ten largest clones represent roughly 8% of the sample.

The data derive from a study of T cells in Graves' hyperthyroidism and ophthalmopathy (dated by TCRdb to the late 2010s). In the study overall: Peripheral blood samples were taken at initial diagnosis, before any treatment was given. Prospective prediction of ophthalmopathy was tested in an independent validation cohort of 18 hyperthyroidism patients and 17 patients who later progressed to ophthalmopathy. The paper reports TCR Vbeta CDR3 sequencing of 130 to 150 peripheral blood samples: approximately 41 ophthalmopathy, over 70 hyperthyroidism and around 17 progressor patients. Once sampling was done, hyperthyroidism patients were given methimazole at a starting dose of 30 mg daily, whereas ophthalmopathy patients were given high-dose intravenous methylprednisolone. For training and testing, the roughly 93 patients in the discovery cohort were randomly divided in a 7:3 ratio. The study also compared thyroid tissue and blood T-cell repertoires from about six Graves' hyperthyroidism patients. To identify distinguishing TCR V-J signatures, a discovery cohort of some 100 patients was used, comprising 43 with Graves' ophthalmopathy and some 57 with stable Graves' hyperthyroidism. Study-level results and caveats: A model built on a 13 V-J signature distinguished ophthalmopathy from stable hyperthyroidism, reaching around 88% sensitivity and under 84% specificity in cross-validation and 80%/75% in testing. Sample size was not statistically predetermined, and investigators were not blinded to group allocation. In validation, the model predicted progression to ophthalmopathy a median of roughly six months before onset, with roughly 70% sensitivity and about 72% specificity. Most expanded thyroid clonotypes (frequency above 0.001) were also detected in blood, suggesting blood repertoires may reflect thyroid immune responses.

The chain was built from TRBV11-3 and TRBJ2-5; 7 nucleotides in the junction match TRBD2. The sample comprised blood. The receptor's source is a man aged 18-30 years with Graves' hyperthyroidism. DNA sequence: TGTGCCAGCAGCTTCCTAGCGGTTCAAGAGACCCAGTACTTC. Translated, it gives CASSFLAVQETQYF.